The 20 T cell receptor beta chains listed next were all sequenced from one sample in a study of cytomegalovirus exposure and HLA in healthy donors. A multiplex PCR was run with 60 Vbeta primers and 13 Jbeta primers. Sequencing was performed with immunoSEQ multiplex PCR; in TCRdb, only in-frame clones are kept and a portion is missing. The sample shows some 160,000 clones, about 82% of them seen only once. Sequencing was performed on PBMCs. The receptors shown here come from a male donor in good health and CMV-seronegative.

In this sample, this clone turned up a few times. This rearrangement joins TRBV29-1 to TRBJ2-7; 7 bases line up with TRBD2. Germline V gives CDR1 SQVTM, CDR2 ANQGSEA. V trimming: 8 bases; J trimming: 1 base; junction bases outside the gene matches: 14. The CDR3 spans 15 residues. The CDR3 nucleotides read TGCAGCTTTTATCTAAGCGGGGTATTTTCCTACGAGCAGTACTTC. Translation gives CSFYLSGVFSYEQYF.

The CDR3 spells CASSVGQSMNTEAFF. CDR3 DNA sequence: TGTGCCAGCAGCGTAGGACAGTCCATGAACACTGAAGCTTTCTTT. The gene calls are TRBV9 and TRBJ1-1; perhaps TRBD1 as D (5 bases). V was clipped by 0 bases and J by 0 bases, with 9 bases between them. CDR1 is SGDLS and CDR2 is YYNGEE in the germline V gene. The CDR3 runs 15 residues.

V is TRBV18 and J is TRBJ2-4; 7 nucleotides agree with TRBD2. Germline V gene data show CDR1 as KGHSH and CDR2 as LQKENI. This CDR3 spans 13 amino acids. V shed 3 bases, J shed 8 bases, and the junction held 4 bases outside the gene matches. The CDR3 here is CASSPPGRDIQYF. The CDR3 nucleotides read TGTGCCAGCTCACCGCCAGGGAGGGACATTCAGTACTTC.

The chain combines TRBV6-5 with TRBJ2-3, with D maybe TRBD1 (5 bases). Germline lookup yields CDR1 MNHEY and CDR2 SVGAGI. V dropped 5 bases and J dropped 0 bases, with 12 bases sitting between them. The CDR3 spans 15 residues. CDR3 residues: CASSSRVMSTDTQYF. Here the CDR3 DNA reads TGTGCCAGCAGTAGCAGGGTGATGAGCACAGATACGCAGTATTTT.

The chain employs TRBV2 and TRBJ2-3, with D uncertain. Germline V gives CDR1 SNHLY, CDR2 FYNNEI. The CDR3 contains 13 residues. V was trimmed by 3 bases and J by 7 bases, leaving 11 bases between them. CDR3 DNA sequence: TGTGCCAGCAGTGACCTCAGAAGATATACGCAGTATTTT. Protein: CASSDLRRYTQYF.

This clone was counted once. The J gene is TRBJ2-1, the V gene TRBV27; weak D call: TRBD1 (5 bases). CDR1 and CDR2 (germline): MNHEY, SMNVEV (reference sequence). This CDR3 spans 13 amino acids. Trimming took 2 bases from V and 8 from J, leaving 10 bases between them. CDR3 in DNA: TGTGCCAGCAGTTTAACGCCAGGGTATGAGCAGTTCTTC. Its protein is CASSLTPGYEQFF.

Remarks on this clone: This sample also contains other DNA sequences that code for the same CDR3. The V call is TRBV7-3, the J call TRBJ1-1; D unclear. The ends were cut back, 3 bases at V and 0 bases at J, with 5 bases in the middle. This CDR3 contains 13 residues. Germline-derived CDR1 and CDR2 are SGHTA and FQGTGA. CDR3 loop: CASSFTLNTEAFF. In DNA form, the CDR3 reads TGTGCCAGCAGCTTTACACTGAACACTGAAGCTTTCTTT.

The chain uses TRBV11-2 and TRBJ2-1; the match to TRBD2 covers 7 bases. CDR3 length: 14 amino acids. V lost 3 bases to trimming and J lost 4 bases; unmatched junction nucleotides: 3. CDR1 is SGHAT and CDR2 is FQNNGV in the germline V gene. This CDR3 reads CASSFAGGYNEQFF. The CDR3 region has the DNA TGTGCCAGCAGCTTCGCCGGGGGGTACAATGAGCAGTTCTTC.

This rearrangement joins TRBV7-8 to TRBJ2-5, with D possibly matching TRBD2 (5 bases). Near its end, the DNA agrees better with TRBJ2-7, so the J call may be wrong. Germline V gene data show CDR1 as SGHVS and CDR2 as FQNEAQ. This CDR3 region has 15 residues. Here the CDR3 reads CASSLIEGALYEQYF. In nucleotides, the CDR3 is TGTGCCAGCAGCTTAATCGAGGGAGCGCTCTACGAGCAGTACTTC.

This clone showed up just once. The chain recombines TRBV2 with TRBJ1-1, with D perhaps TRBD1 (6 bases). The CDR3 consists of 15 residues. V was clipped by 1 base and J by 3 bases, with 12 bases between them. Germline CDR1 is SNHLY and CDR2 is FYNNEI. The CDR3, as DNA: TGTGCCAGCAGTGAAGGGGGCAGGGGAGACACTGAAGCTTTCTTT. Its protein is CASSEGGRGDTEAFF.

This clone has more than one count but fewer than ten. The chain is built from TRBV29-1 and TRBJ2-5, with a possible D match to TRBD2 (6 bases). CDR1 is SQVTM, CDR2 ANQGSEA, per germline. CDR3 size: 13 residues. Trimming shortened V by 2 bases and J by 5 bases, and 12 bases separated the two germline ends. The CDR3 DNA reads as TGCAGCGTTGAAAGCGGGCCCGGGGAGACCCAGTACTTC. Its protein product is CSVESGPGETQYF.

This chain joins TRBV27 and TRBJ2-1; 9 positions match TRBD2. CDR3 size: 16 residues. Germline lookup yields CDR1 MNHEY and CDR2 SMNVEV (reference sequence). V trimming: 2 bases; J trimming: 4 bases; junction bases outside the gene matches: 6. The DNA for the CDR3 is TGTGCCAGCAGTTTAATGACTAGCGGAACATACAATGAGCAGTTCTTC. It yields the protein CASSLMTSGTYNEQFF.

CDR3 nucleotide sequence: TGTGCCAGCTGGGGGGGGATACAAGAGACCCAGTACTTC. It is translated as CASWGGIQETQYF. This chain uses TRBV28 with TRBJ2-5, with TRBD2 matching over 7 bases. With 8 bases clipped from V and 2 bases from J, the junction kept 5 bases outside the gene matches. Germline V gives CDR1 MDHEN, CDR2 SYDVKM. This CDR3 is 13 amino acids long. The variable domain in full, with the rest retrieved from reference TRBV28 and TRBJ2-5, is DVKVTQSSRYLVKRTGEKVFLECVQDMDHENMFWYRQDPGLGLRLIYFSYDVKMKEKGDIPEGYSVSREKKERFSLILESASTNQTSMYLCASWGGIQETQYFGPGTRLLVL.

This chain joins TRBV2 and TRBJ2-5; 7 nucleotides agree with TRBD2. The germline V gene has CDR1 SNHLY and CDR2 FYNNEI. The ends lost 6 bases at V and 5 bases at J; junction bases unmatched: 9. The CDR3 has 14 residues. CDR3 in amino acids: CASRAWTSGETQYF. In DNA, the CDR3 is TGTGCCAGCAGAGCCTGGACTAGTGGGGAGACCCAGTACTTC.

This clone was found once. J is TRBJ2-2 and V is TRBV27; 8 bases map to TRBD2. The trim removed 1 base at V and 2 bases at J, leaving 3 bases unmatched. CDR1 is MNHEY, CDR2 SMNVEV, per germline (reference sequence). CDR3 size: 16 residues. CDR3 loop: CASSLYREGNTGELFF. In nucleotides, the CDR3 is TGTGCCAGCAGTTTATATCGGGAGGGAAACACCGGGGAGCTGTTTTTT.

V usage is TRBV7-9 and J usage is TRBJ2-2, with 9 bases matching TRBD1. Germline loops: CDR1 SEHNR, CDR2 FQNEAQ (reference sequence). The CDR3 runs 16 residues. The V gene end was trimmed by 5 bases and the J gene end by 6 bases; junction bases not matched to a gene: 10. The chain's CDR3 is CASSPERDRVAGELFF. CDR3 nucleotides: TGTGCCAGCAGCCCGGAAAGGGACAGGGTGGCCGGGGAGCTGTTTTTT.

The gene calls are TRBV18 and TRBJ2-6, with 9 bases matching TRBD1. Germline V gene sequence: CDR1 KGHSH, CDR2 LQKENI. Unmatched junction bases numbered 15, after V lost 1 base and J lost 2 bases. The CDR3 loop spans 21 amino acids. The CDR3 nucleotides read TGTGCCAGCTCACCACGATGGGGAGGCGTTCGACAGGGGGCTGGGGCCAACGTCCTGACTTTC. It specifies CASSPRWGGVRQGAGANVLTF.

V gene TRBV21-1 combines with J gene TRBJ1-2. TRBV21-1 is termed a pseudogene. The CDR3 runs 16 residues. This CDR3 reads CASSKRLNLHVDGYTF. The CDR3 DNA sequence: TGTGCCAGCAGCAAAAGACTAAATCTTCACGTTGATGGCTACACCTTC.

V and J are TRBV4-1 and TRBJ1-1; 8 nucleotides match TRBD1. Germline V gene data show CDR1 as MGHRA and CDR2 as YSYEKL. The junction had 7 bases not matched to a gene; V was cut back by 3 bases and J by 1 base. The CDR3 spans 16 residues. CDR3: CASSQAHGQGNTEAFF. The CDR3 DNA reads TGCGCCAGCAGCCAGGCCCATGGACAGGGGAACACTGAAGCTTTCTTT.

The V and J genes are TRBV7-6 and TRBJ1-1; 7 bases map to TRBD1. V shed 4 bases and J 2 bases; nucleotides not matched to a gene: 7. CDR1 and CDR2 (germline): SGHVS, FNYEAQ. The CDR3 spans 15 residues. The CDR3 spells CASSSTGTVNTEAFF. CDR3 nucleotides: TGTGCCAGCAGCTCCACCGGGACAGTTAACACTGAAGCTTTCTTT.